The 19 T cell receptor beta chains below were found in one sample sequenced in a study of blood T cell repertoires in COVID-19. Produced via immunoSEQ multiplex PCR; TCRdb's table is partial and in-frame only. The sample records 75,000 to 95,000 clones, 84% being singletons. The sequencing input was peripheral blood. The receptors shown here come from a man in his sixties with acute or convalescent COVID-19.

The chain employs TRBV2 and TRBJ2-7; TRBD1 might be the D (6 bases). The CDR3 consists of 13 residues. Trimming shortened V by 5 bases and J by 2 bases, and 10 bases separated the two germline ends. CDR1 is SNHLY, CDR2 FYNNEI, per germline. CDR3 sequence (DNA): TGTGCCAGCAGTAGGGACACCCCCTACGAGCAGTACTTC. It translates to CASSRDTPYEQYF.

J is TRBJ2-1 and V is TRBV5-8; 11 bases match TRBD2. This CDR3 has 20 amino acids. J lost 2 bases, V lost 1 base, and 14 bases had no gene match. CDR1 is SGHTS and CDR2 is YDEGEE in the germline V gene. This chain's CDR3 is CASSLIYLLLAGGAYNEQFF. DNA for the CDR3: TGTGCCAGCAGCTTGATTTATCTCTTGCTAGCGGGGGGCGCCTACAATGAGCAGTTCTTC.

V is TRBV2 and J is TRBJ2-5; 11 nucleotides agree with TRBD1. Trimming cost V 6 bases and J 3 bases; bases outside gene matches: 6. CDR3 length: 15 residues. Germline CDR1 is SNHLY and CDR2 is FYNNEI. The CDR3 sequence: CASRQGTGGKETQYF. CDR3 nucleotide sequence: TGTGCCAGCAGGCAAGGGACAGGGGGGAAAGAGACCCAGTACTTC.

The V and J genes are TRBV5-6 and TRBJ2-7, with D tentatively TRBD2 (5 bases). The V gene lost 1 base and the J gene lost 0 bases, with 8 bases spanning the gap. Germline CDR1 is SGHDT and CDR2 is YYEEEE. The CDR3 spans 14 residues. The CDR3 here is CASSLSGSSYEQYV. The CDR3 region has the DNA TGTGCCAGCAGCTTGTCGGGGAGCTCCTACGAGCAGTACGTC.

This clone was observed once. The rearrangement links TRBV7-6 to TRBJ1-4; D call uncertain. Trimming pared 6 bases from V and 8 bases from J, leaving 13 bases between. CDR1 is SGHVS, CDR2 FNYEAQ, per germline. CDR3 size: 13 residues. The CDR3 sequence is CASRSAGYEKLFF. As DNA, the CDR3 is TGTGCCAGCAGATCTGCGGGCTACGAAAAACTGTTTTTT.

Turning to this clone: One junction end does not reproduce the germline sequence, and a read error may be involved. V gene TRBV5-1 combines with J gene TRBJ2-1; 11 bases align to TRBD1. Per the germline V gene, CDR1 is SGHRS and CDR2 is YFSETQ. The CDR3 loop spans 14 amino acids. The CDR3 DNA reads as TGCGCCAGCAGTTTGGGGACAGGGGGTAATGAGCAGTTCTTC. Residues: CASSLGTGGNEQFF.

This clone was detected only once. This chain connects TRBV7-9 to TRBJ1-2; 7 positions agree with TRBD1. Germline V gene data show CDR1 as SEHNR and CDR2 as FQNEAQ (reference sequence). CDR3 length: 16 amino acids. The junction had 14 bases not matched to a gene; V was cut back by 4 bases and J by 6 bases. CDR3 sequence (DNA): TGTGCCAGCAGCTCTAATTTCCGACAGGGTGGAAATGGCTACACCTTC. It encodes CASSSNFRQGGNGYTF.

The V gene is TRBV11-2, the J gene TRBJ2-1; 10 nucleotides align to TRBD2. CDR1 SGHAT and CDR2 FQNNGV come from the germline V gene. V gave up 8 bases and J gave up 8 bases; unmatched junction bases: 15. This CDR3 is built from 16 residues. DNA of the CDR3: TGTGCCAGCGGCCCGCTACTAGCGGGGTTTCGTTATGAGCAGTTCTTC. It translates to CASGPLLAGFRYEQFF. The full variable domain, rest sourced from reference TRBV11-2 and TRBJ2-1, is EAGVAQSPRYKIIEKRQSVAFWCNPISGHATLYWYQQILGQGPKLLIQFQNNGVVDDSQLPKDRFSAERLKGVDSTLKIQPAKLEDSAVYLCASGPLLAGFRYEQFFGPGTRLTVL.

This chain uses TRBV5-1 with TRBJ1-4, with 10 positions matching TRBD1. V was pared by 5 bases and J by 8 bases, with 9 bases of the junction left unmatched. Germline V CDR1 and CDR2: SGHRS, YFSETQ. This CDR3 is built from 15 residues. CDR3 amino acids: CASSPRQGASEKLFF. Written as DNA, the CDR3 is TGCGCCAGCAGTCCCCGACAGGGGGCCAGCGAAAAACTGTTTTTT.

This chain joins TRBV2 and TRBJ1-1, with 7 bases matching TRBD1. Trimming at V came to 6 bases and at J to 2 bases, leaving 6 bases not matched to a gene. This CDR3 is 14 amino acids long. Germline V gene lookup returns CDR1 SNHLY and CDR2 FYNNEI. The CDR3: CASRADRINTEAFF. The CDR3 region has the DNA TGTGCCAGCAGAGCGGACAGGATAAACACTGAAGCTTTCTTT.

This sequence joins TRBV14 and TRBJ1-2; weak D call: TRBD1 (5 bases). The V gene's germline CDR1 is SGHDN and CDR2 FVKESK. The CDR3 loop spans 16 amino acids. V gave up 2 bases and J gave up 6 bases, with 19 bases separating them. Here the CDR3 reads CASSQLSGASADGYTF. CDR3 in DNA: TGTGCCAGCAGCCAATTAAGTGGGGCTTCGGCAGATGGCTACACCTTC. The variable domain in full, completed from reference TRBV14 and TRBJ1-2, reads EAGVTQFPSHSVIEKGQTVTLRCDPISGHDNLYWYRRVMGKEIKFLLHFVKESKQDESGMPNNRFLAERTGGTYSTLKVQPAELEDSGVYFCASSQLSGASADGYTFGSGTRLTVV.

The rearrangement links TRBV7-8 to TRBJ1-2; 8 positions match TRBD1. The length of the CDR3 is 14 residues. Trimming cost V 1 base and J 6 bases; bases outside gene matches: 4. The V gene's germline CDR1 is SGHVS and CDR2 FQNEAQ. The CDR3 DNA reads TGTGCCAGCAGCTTAGATAGGACAGGGCATGGCTACACCTTC. Residues: CASSLDRTGHGYTF.

This clone was seen once. The chain uses TRBV7-2 and TRBJ1-6, with D perhaps TRBD1 (5 bases). The CDR3 runs 15 residues. Trimming removed 5 bases from V and 7 bases from J, with 15 bases in between. Germline V gene lookup returns CDR1 SGHTA and CDR2 FQGNSA. This CDR3 reads CASSPRYPGNSPLHF. The CDR3 DNA follows: TGTGCCAGCAGCCCCCGGTATCCAGGGAATTCACCCCTCCACTTT.

V gene TRBV28 combines with J gene TRBJ1-6; D perhaps matches TRBD1 (6 bases). V lost 1 base and J 9 bases, leaving 16 bases between the germline ends. CDR3 length: 16 amino acids. Germline values: CDR1 MDHEN, CDR2 SYDVKM. For the CDR3, the DNA is TGTGCCAGCAGTTTATCGGGGGGCGAGCATTCTTCACCCCTCCACTTT. It yields the protein CASSLSGGEHSSPLHF. The variable domain in full, with the rest retrieved from reference TRBV28 and TRBJ1-6, is DVKVTQSSRYLVKRTGEKVFLECVQDMDHENMFWYRQDPGLGLRLIYFSYDVKMKEKGDIPEGYSVSREKKERFSLILESASTNQTSMYLCASSLSGGEHSSPLHFGNGTRLTVT.

The table lists this clone with a few counts. The chain carries TRBV24-1 and TRBJ1-4; D gene uncertain. The CDR3 is made up of 13 amino acids. CDR1 is KGHDR and CDR2 is SFDVKD in the germline V gene. The germline V and J ends were trimmed by 11 bases and 4 bases, with 13 bases remaining between them. The CDR3 DNA reads as TGTGCCAGAGGAGGGCCCTTTAATGAAAAACTGTTTTTT. Its translation: CARGGPFNEKLFF.

The sample holds one count of this clone. CDR3 region: CASSPGWTDTQYF. CDR3 bases: TGTGCCAGCAGCCCCGGTTGGACAGATACGCAGTATTTT. V is TRBV9 and J is TRBJ2-3; D ambiguous. The CDR3 spans 13 residues. Trimming pared 4 bases from V and 3 bases from J, leaving 9 bases between. CDR1 and CDR2 from the germline V gene are SGDLS and YYNGEE.

The chain is built from TRBV19 and TRBJ2-3, with D possibly matching TRBD1 (6 bases). Trimming stripped 6 bases from V and 1 base from J, with 20 bases between. The germline V gene has CDR1 LNHDA and CDR2 SQIVND (reference sequence). This CDR3 has 17 residues. In DNA, the CDR3 is TGTGCCAGTAGGCACGACACCGGGACAACTGGCACAGATACGCAGTATTTT. It codes for CASRHDTGTTGTDTQYF.

This chain connects TRBV28 to TRBJ2-7; 9 nucleotides line up with TRBD1. V was pared by 6 bases and J by 3 bases, with 9 bases of the junction left unmatched. The germline V gene has CDR1 MDHEN and CDR2 SYDVKM. CDR3 length equals 15 residues. CDR3 in DNA: TGTGCCAGCAGCGCCCTGGGGGGACAGGGCTACGAGCAGTACGTC. As protein: CASSALGGQGYEQYV.

The chain combines TRBV6-2 or TRBV6-3 with TRBJ2-7, with D perhaps TRBD1 (5 bases). The CDR3 loop spans 17 amino acids. The germline V gene has CDR1 MNHEY and CDR2 SVGEGT. Trimming took off 0 bases at V and 2 bases at J, with 17 bases between the two ends. The CDR3 here is CASSYSYLGQRAYEQYF. The CDR3 nucleotides are TGTGCCAGCAGTTACTCTTACTTGGGGCAGCGCGCCTACGAGCAGTACTTC.